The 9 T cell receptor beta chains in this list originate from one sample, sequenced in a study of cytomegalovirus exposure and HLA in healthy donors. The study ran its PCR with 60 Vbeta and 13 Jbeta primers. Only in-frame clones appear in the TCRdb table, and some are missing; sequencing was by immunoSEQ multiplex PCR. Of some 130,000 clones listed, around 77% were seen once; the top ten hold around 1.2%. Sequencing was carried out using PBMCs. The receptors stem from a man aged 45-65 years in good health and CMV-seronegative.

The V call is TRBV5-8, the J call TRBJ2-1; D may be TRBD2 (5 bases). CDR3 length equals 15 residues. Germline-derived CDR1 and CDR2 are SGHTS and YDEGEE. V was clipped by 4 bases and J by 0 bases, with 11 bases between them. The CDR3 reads CASSRSEFSYNEQFF. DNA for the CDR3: TGTGCCAGCAGCCGTAGCGAATTCTCCTACAATGAGCAGTTCTTC.

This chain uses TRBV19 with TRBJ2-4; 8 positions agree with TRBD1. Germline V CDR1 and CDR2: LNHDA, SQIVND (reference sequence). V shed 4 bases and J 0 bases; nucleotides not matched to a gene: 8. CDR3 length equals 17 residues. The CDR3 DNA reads TGTGCCAGTAGTACCCTCGGACAGGGAGTAGCCAAAAACATTCAGTACTTC. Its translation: CASSTLGQGVAKNIQYF.

The CDR3 is CASSTGDRIIGTQYF. The CDR3 DNA reads TGTGCCAGCAGTACCGGGGACAGGATTATAGGGACCCAGTACTTC. V gene TRBV6-6 combines with J gene TRBJ2-5; TRBD1 matches 8 bases. The CDR3 spans 15 residues. Germline V CDR1 and CDR2: MNHNY, SVGAGI (reference sequence). The trim removed 5 bases at V and 7 bases at J, leaving 12 bases unmatched.

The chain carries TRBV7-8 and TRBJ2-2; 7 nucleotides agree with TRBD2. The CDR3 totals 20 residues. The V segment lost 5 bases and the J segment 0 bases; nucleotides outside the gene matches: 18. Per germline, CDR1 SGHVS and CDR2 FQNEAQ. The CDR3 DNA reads TGTGCCAGCAGCCCACCCTTCAAGTCTAGCGGCCTGACGAACACCGGGGAGCTGTTTTTT. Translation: CASSPPFKSSGLTNTGELFF.

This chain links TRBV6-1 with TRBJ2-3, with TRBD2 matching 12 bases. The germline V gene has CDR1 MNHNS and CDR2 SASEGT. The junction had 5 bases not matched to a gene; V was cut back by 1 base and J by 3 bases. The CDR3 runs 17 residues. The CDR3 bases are TGTGCCAGCAGTGAAGTCTTGGGACTAGCGGGTACAGATACGCAGTATTTT. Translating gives CASSEVLGLAGTDTQYF.

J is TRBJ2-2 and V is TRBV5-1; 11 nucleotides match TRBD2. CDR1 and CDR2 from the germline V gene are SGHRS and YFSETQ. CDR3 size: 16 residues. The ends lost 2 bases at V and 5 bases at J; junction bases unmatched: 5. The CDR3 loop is CASSLTSGSRTGELFF. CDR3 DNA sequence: TGCGCCAGCAGCTTAACTAGCGGGAGTCGAACCGGGGAGCTGTTTTTT.

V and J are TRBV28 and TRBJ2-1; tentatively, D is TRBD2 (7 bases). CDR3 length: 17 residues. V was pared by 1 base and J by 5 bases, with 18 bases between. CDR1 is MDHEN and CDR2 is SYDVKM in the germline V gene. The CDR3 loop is CASSLYGRGGGNNEQFF. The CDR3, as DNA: TGTGCCAGCAGTTTATACGGGCGAGGGGGGGGCAACAATGAGCAGTTCTTC.

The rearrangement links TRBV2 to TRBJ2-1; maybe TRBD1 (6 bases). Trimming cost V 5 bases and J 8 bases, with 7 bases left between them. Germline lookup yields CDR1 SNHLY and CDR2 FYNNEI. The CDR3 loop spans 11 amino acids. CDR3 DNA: TGTGCCAGCAGTCCAGGGGATGAGCAGTTCTTC. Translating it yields CASSPGDEQFF.

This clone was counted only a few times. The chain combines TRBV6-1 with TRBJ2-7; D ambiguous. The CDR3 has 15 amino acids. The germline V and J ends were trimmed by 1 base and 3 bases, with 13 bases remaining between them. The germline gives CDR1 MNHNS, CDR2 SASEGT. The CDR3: CASSEGAKPVYEQYF. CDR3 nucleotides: TGTGCCAGCAGTGAAGGGGCAAAACCCGTCTACGAGCAGTACTTC.